Listed here is a single TCR beta chain. As yet, its antigen is unknown. These data belong to a study of cytomegalovirus exposure and HLA in healthy donors. Study details: An earlier analysis identified 120 million or so unique TCR beta sequences in about 190 million T cells.

The PCR made use of 60 Vbeta and 13 Jbeta primers. Libraries were prepared by immunoSEQ multiplex PCR; TCRdb keeps only in-frame clonotypes and omits some of them. The data hold 150,000 or so clones, with roughly 84% observed a single time. Study results and caveats: Researchers reported that a few CMV-associated chains were confirmed in vitro as CMV antigen-specific.

V shed 5 bases and J shed 1 base, with 9 bases lying between them. The CDR3 has 15 residues. Germline V lookup: CDR1 MNHEY, CDR2 SMNVEV (reference sequence). The sample comprised PBMCs. V gene TRBV27 combines with J gene TRBJ1-6; D is ambiguous. This TCR was recovered from a man over 45 in good health and CMV-seropositive. CDR3 in DNA: TGTGCCAGCAGTCGAGGAGGGTCCTATAATTCACCCCTCCACTTT. Its translation is CASSRGGSYNSPLHF.